The following is a TCR beta chain sequence with its context. The antigen is undetermined. This sample was included in a study of long-term antiretroviral therapy in people with HIV. Study findings and constraints: The data indicate that diversity increased after ART but remained below transplant donor controls. Dominant in the repertoire at all time points were clones expanded before ART.

Germline V gives CDR1 MNHEY, CDR2 SVGAGI. CDR3 size: 15 residues. Between the trimmed V and J ends, which lost 6 bases and 5 bases, there was a span of 17 bases. Researchers ran immunoSEQ v3.0 at survey level. Produced via immunoSEQ multiplex PCR; TCRdb's table is partial and in-frame only. The repertoire holds tens of thousands of clones, with 80% to 90% as singletons. The rearrangement uses TRBV6-5 and TRBJ2-1; D is possibly TRBD1 (5 bases). The receptor comes from a man younger than 35 with HIV. The sample in question was unsorted PBMCs, obtained 0.3 years after starting antiretroviral therapy. CDR3 sequence reads: CASRTTEEGDNEQFF. DNA for the CDR3: TGTGCCAGCAGAACGACAGAGGAAGGTGACAATGAGCAGTTCTTC.